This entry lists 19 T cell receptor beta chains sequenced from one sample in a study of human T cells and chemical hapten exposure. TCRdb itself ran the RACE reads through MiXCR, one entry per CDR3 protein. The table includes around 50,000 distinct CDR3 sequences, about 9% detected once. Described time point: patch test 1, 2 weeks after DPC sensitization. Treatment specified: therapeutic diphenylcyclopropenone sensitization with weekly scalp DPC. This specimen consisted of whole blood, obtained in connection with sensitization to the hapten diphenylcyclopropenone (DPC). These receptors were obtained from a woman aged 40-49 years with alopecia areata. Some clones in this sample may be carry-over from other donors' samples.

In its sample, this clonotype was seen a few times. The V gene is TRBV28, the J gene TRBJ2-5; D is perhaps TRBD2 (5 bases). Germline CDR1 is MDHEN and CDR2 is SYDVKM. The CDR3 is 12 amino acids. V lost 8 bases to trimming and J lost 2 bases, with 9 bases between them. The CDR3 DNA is TGTGCCAGCGGCCGGGGTCAAGAGACCCAGTACTTC. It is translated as CASGRGQETQYF.

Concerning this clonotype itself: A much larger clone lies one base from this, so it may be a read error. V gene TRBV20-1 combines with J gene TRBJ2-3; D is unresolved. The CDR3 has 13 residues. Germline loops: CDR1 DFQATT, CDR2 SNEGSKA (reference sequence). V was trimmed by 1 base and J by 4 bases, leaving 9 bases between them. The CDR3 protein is CSARVNPPDTQYF. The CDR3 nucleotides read TGCAGTGCTAGAGTCAACCCCCCAGATACGCAGTATTTT.

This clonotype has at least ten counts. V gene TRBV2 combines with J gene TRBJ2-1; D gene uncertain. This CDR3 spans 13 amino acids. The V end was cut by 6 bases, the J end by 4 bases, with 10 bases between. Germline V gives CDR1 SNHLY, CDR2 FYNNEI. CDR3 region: CASRARKYNEQFF. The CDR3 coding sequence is TGTGCCAGCAGAGCGAGGAAGTACAATGAGCAGTTCTTC.

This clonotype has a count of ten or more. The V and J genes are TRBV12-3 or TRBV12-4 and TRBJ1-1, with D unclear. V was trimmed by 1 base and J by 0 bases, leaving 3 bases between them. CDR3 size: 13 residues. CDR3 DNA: TGTGCCAGCAGTTTAGGAATGAACACTGAAGCTTTCTTT. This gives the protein CASSLGMNTEAFF.

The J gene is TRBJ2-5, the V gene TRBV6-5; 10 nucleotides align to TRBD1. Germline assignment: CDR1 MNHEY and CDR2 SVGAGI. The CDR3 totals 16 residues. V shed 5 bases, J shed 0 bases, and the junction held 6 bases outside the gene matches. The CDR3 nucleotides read TGTGCCAGCAGTAGACAGGGGGCGATGTACCAAGAGACCCAGTACTTC. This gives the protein CASSRQGAMYQETQYF.

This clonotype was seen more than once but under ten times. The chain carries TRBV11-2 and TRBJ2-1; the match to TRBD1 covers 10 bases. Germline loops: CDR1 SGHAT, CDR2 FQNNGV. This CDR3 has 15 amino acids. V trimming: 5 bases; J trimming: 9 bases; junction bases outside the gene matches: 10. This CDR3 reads CASSPPGQGFREQFF. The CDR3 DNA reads TGTGCCAGCAGCCCCCCGGGACAGGGGTTTCGTGAGCAGTTCTTC.

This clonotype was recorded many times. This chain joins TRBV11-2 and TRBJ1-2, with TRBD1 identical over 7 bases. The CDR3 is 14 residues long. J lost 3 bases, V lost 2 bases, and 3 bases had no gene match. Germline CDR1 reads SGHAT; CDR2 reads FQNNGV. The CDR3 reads CASSLLGQDYGYTF. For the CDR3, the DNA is TGTGCCAGCAGCTTACTCGGACAGGACTATGGCTACACCTTC.

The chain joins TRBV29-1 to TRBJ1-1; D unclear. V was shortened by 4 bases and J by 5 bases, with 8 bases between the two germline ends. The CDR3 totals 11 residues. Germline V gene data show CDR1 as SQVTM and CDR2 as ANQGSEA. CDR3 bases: TGCAGCGTTGGAGGGATTACTGAAGCTTTCTTT. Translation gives CSVGGITEAFF.

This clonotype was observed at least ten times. In DNA, the CDR3 is TGCAGCGTGGGACTGGAGGGGGCCCAGCATTTT. Protein: CSVGLEGAQHF. The chain recombines TRBV29-1 with TRBJ1-5; possibly TRBD1 for D (6 bases). Trimming pared 6 bases from V and 11 bases from J, leaving 14 bases between. There are 11 residues in the CDR3. Germline V gene lookup returns CDR1 SQVTM and CDR2 ANQGSEA.

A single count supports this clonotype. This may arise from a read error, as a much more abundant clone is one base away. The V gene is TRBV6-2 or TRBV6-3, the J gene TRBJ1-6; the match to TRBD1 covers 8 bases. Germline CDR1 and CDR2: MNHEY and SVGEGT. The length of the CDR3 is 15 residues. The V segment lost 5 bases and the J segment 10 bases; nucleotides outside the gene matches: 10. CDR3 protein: CASSGRQGTQSPLHF. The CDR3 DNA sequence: TGTGCCAGCAGTGGAAGACAGGGGACCCAATCACCCCTCCACTTT.

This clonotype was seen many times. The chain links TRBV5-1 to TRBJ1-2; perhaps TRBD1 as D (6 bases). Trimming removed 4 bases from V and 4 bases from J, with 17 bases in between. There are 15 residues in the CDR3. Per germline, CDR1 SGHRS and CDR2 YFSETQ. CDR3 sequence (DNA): TGCGCCAGCAGCCCTCTCGGACAGACGATCTATGGCTACACCTTC. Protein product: CASSPLGQTIYGYTF.

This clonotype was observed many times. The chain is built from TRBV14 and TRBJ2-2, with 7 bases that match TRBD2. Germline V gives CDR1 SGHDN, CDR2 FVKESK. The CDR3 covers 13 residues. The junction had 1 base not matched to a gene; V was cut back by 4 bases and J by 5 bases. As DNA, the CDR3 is TGTGCCAGCAGCCCCGGGGGGACCGGGGAGCTGTTTTTT. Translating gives CASSPGGTGELFF.

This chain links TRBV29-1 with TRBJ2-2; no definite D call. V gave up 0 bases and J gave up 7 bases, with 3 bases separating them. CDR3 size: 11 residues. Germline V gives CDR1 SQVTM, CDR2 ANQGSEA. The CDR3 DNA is TGCAGCGTTGAAGATAACGGGGAGCTGTTTTTT. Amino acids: CSVEDNGELFF.

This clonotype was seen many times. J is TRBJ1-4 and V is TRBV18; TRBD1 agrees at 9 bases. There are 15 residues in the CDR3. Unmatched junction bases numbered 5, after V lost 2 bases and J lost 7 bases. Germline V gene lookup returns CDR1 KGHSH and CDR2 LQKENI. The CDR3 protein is CASSPGGQGIEKLFF. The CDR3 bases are TGTGCCAGCTCACCAGGAGGACAGGGGATTGAAAAACTGTTTTTT.

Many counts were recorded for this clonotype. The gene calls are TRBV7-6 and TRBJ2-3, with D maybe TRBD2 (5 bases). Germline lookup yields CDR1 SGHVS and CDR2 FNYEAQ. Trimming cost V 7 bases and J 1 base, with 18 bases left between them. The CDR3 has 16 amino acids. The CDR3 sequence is CASTVGVLRGTDTQYF. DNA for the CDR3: TGTGCCAGCACCGTGGGAGTCCTCCGGGGCACAGATACGCAGTATTTT.

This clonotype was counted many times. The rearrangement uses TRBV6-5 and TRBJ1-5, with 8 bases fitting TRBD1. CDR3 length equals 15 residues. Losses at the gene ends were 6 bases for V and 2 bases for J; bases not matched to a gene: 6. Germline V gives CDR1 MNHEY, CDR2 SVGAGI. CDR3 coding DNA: TGTGCCAGCAGCCCCGACAGGGGACGCAATCAGCCCCAGCATTTT. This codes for CASSPDRGRNQPQHF.

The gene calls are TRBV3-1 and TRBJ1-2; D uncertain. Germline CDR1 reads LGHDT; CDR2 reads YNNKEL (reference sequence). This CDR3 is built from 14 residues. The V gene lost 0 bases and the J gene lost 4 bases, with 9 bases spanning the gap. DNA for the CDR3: TGTGCCAGCAGCCAAGATGCAGGCTTCTATGGCTACACCTTC. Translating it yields CASSQDAGFYGYTF.

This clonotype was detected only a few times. This CDR3 is CASRPSGGETQYF. The CDR3 nucleotides read TGTGCCAGCAGGCCTTCTGGGGGAGAGACCCAGTACTTC. This sequence joins TRBV6-6 and TRBJ2-5, with D perhaps assigned TRBD1 or TRBD2 (5 bases each). Germline V CDR1 and CDR2: MNHNY, SVGAGI (reference sequence). Trimming stripped 6 bases from V and 4 bases from J, with 12 bases between. The CDR3 runs 13 residues.

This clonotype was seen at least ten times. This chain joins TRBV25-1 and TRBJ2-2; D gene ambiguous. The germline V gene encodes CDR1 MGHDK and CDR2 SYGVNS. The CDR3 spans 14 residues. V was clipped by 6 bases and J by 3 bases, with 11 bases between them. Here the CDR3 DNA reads TGTGCCAGCAGCCCCGGCGAGGACACCGGGGAGCTGTTTTTT. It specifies CASSPGEDTGELFF.